This paragraph covers one T cell receptor beta chain sequence. What this receptor recognizes is not known. No much larger clone is present one base from it, and per-base qualities are unavailable. This record comes from a study of blood T cell repertoires in COVID-19 (dated by TCRdb to 2018 to 2020). For the wider study: The collaborator samples originated in the United States, Italy and Spain and spanned the acute and convalescent phases of COVID-19. A de-identified subject ID, COVID-19 status, age in years and sex were almost always included in the sample metadata. Deeply sampled blood TCRbeta repertoires from subjects exposed to, actively infected with, or recovered from COVID-19 were included in the dataset. Where available, HLA class I and class II types were obtained from metadata supplied by the sample provider rather than from assay-based typing. The material from the prospective study consisted of cDNA or gDNA derived from T cells, B-cell-depleted T cells, or PBMCs. A freely available public database, intended as a resource for researchers studying the immune response to SARS-CoV-2, is where the repertoires were released. The samples were drawn from the first 160 participants of the ongoing ImmuneRACE study and from under 1,500 subjects provided by 6 global collaborators.

In Seattle, one collaborating source enrolled patients while the infection was active and tracked those patients longitudinally over the course of disease. The collaborating institutions used their own protocols to collect whole blood in K2EDTA tubes. For TCRbeta analysis, collaborators shipped samples in one of three forms: frozen whole blood, isolated PBMCs, or DNA extracted from either of those sample types. TCRbeta CDR3 regions were amplified from genomic DNA by means of the immunoSEQ Assay, a bias-controlled multiplex PCR. Under the source paper's analysis protocol: The number of nucleated cells in each sample was estimated by amplification of reference gene primers within the assay. To quantify the absolute abundance of each unique TCRbeta CDR3 rearrangement, sequence reads were collapsed and filtered. For each sample, productive Simpson clonality was calculated by taking the square root of Simpson's diversity index across productive rearrangements. TCRdb obtained this table from immuneACCESS and retained in-frame rearrangements with V and J assigned. These tables miss some clones; where compared with another copy, unresolved V genes account for less than half of the shortfall, and the remainder is unexplained. D and trimming were read from the DNA, whereas the V and J calls and clone size are those reported in that table. Counted in this sample were 350,000 to 450,000 clones; about 87% of them appeared once. Roughly 2.1% of the sample is taken by the ten largest.

General study outcomes and caveats: The amount of clinical and demographic metadata varied by source and participant and was provided uncurated.

The germline V gene yields LGHNA for CDR1 and YNFKEQ for CDR2. V gives up 4 bases and J gives up 6 bases, and the segment between their germline ends measures 12 bases. Spanning cysteine to phenylalanine, the CDR3 consists of 14 amino acids. The DNA shown is the 42-base CDR3, in frame from base 1. The source is a woman aged 60 to 75 with COVID-19, enrolled during active disease. The receptor chain draws on TRBV4-2 and TRBJ2-2, with no confident D gene call. The sample was peripheral blood. The CDR3 protein sequence reads: CASSLRTAAGELFF. The DNA reads TGTGCCAGCAGCCTTCGCACAGCAGCCGGGGAGCTGTTTTTT.